This TCR beta chain appears in the sequencing data of a study of Ad26.COV2.S vaccination and SARS-CoV-2 variants. The CDR3 runs 16 residues. The trim removed 0 bases at V and 2 bases at J, leaving 6 bases unmatched. In germline, CDR1 is MNHEY, CDR2 SVGAGI. Treatment denoted: 15 to 20 received Ad26.COV2.S at low or high dose, single or two shots; about five received placebo; per-sample allocation not given. Following the first vaccine or placebo injection, samples were taken on day 63. This clone has a count of ten or more. This table comes from immunoSEQ multiplex PCR, and its TCRdb copy is limited to in-frame clones, with some not included. The table includes roughly 350,000 clones, 86% detected once.

The material was peripheral blood, obtained in a trial of Ad26.COV2.S vaccine versus placebo. This clonotype was sampled from a person aged 18 to 59 who received the Ad26.COV2.S COVID-19 vaccine or a placebo. The chain uses TRBV6-5 and TRBJ1-1; TRBD1 agrees at 7 bases. The DNA of the CDR3 is TGTGCCAGCAGTTACTCAAGGGGGACAGCAAACACTGAAGCTTTCTTT. It yields the protein CASSYSRGTANTEAFF.